This TCR beta chain was retrieved from a study of shared clonotypes between healthy human individuals (dated by TCRdb to 2019 to 2021). Turning to the overall study: The cohort included a few men and two women between 18 and 49 years of age. For each donor, CD4 naive and CD4 memory were each run on three plates, CD8 naive on two plates, and CD8 memory on one plate. To estimate repertoire size and how much clonotypes are shared between individuals, the study performed deep sequencing of blood TCR repertoires from roughly five healthy adults. Libraries were prepared and TCR repertoires were sequenced by different laboratories using diverse techniques, in order to increase sequencing depth and limit assay-specific biases. Per donor, leukapheresis produced somewhere between about 0.85 and 10 billion PBMCs. The paper's findings and limits, for the study overall: Rarefaction of sorted-subset datasets indicated incomplete sequencing despite the large sequencing depth. Pairwise subsampling led to the expectation that sequencing depth would affect the degree of clonotype sharing among donors. The small number of donors limited the genetic and exposure-history diversity represented. Higher generation probabilities were observed for clonotypes shared by all four sorted-subset donors than for non-shared clonotypes. Only blood was sampled, and tissue TCR repertoires likely differ from those in blood. Naive subsets generally had larger estimated clonotype richness than memory subsets. Sharing across several donors was observed for approximately 5% of naive CD4, under 4% of naive CD8, over 2% of memory CD4, and about 0.38% of memory CD8 clonotypes.

This clone was counted a single time. Its antigen remains undetermined. Base qualities are not at hand, and no much larger clone is one base apart. For the CD8 naive samples, CD45RO-negative cells were positively selected for CCR7, yielding a CD45RA+CCR7+ population from which TemRA cells were excluded. Healthy HIV-negative adults with no recently reported acute infections or vaccinations were included as donors. Every donor was a Caucasian adult residing in Nashville, Tennessee, USA. Blood was obtained by leukapheresis, after which PBMCs were separated by Ficoll-Histopaque density gradient centrifugation and cryopreserved in liquid nitrogen vapor phase. Analytical flow cytometry was used to check the purity and quantity of each magnetically sorted T cell population. Genomic DNA was isolated from every sorted fraction and measured by UV absorbance on a Nanodrop 2000c. Using the deep immunoSEQ assay, TCR CDR3 regions were amplified from genomic DNA by multiplex PCR. Extracted genomic DNA from each cell subset was distributed evenly across all wells of several immunoSEQ 96-well plates, and each plate was treated as a replicate. Each replicate PCR for sorted subsets received 200 ng genomic DNA, equal to about 30,000 T cell genomes. Purified libraries were measured with a Qubit 3.0 fluorometer, size-checked on a Bioanalyzer 2100, and measured again with the KAPA Library Quantification kit. Each immunoSEQ 96-well plate was sequenced on its own single-read 150-cycle Illumina NextSeq 550 flow cell. On the study's bioinformatics: Because the immunoSEQ output held only junctional sequences and lacked quality scores, the filtering could not match the filtering applied to full-length reads. To assign V/J genes and CDR3, sequences were annotated against IMGT germline references using PyIR, a Python wrapper for IgBLAST v1.9. Any read was removed if the V/J assignment was weak (E-value above 1e-6), the CDR3 was missing, or the read contained stop codons, out-of-frame junctions, or ambiguous translated residues. V3J clonotypes were defined as sequences sharing the same inferred V gene, J gene, and CDR3 amino acid sequence. The percentage overlap between two repertoires was calculated by dividing the number of shared unique clonotypes by the size of the smaller repertoire. RTK rarefaction, the Chao1 estimator, and Recon v2.1 estimates of unobserved clonotypes were used to assess repertoire richness. For all TCRbeta clonotypes obtained by the gDNA method from four donors, generation probabilities were computed with OLGA. The table was pulled from immuneACCESS by TCRdb, which kept in-frame rearrangements only. Such tables lose some clones; where checked, under half of the loss comes from unresolved V genes, and the rest has no known cause. V and J calls and clone size follow that table, whereas D and trimming were derived from the DNA. In all, the sample holds 1.5 million to 2.5 million clones, and less than 95% of those were seen once. The top ten clones comprise under 1.5% of the sample.

Based on the germline V gene, the CDR1 and CDR2 sequences are SGDLS and YYNGEE. V and J are trimmed by 3 bases and 0 bases, and the gene matches miss 10 bases of the junction. The CDR3 numbers 18 residues from cysteine through phenylalanine. CDR3 DNA only is kept here, 54 bases in frame from base 1. The receptor chain draws on TRBV9 and TRBJ2-7, with 12 bases in between that match TRBD2. This receptor was identified in a man between 18 and 29 years old in good health. The sample taken for sequencing was naive CD8+ T cells sorted from blood. Taken with the paper, the label for cell subset or site translates to: CD45RA+CCR7+. The CDR3 protein sequence reads: CASSDPTSGGGSSYEQYF. The DNA is TGTGCCAGCAGCGACCCGACTAGCGGGGGTGGTAGCTCCTACGAGCAGTACTTC.